A selection of T cell receptor beta chains follows, all from one sample in a study of human T cells and chemical hapten exposure. MiXCR, applied by TCRdb to the RACE reads, yields one record per CDR3 protein. Found here are about 300,000 distinct CDR3 sequences, 4.5% to 7% of them singletons; the top ten hold under 9.5%. The sequencing here drew on whole blood, taken in connection with sensitization to the hapten diphenylcyclopropenone (DPC). The receptors here all came from a woman aged 18-29 years with alopecia areata. Some clones in this sample may be carry-over from other donors' samples. Each CDR3 is given with its conserved first and last residue. D genes are given only for firm matches. Clone size, where shown, is once, few, many, or a class for clones that have expanded.

abundance,d_gene,v_gene,j_gene,CDR3nt,CDR3aa
many,TRBD1,TRBV5-1,TRBJ1-1,TGCGCCAGCAGCTTGGCAGCAGGGGGAGGTACTGAAGCTTTCTTT,CASSLAAGGGTEAFF
many,TRBD1,TRBV7-2,TRBJ1-2,TGTGCCAGCAGCTTCAGTTGGGGGACAGATAACTATGGCTACACCTTC,CASSFSWGTDNYGYTF
many,TRBD2,TRBV7-2,TRBJ2-1,TGTGCCAGCAGCTCGGGCGGGACTAGCCGCAATGAGCAGTTCTTC,CASSSGGTSRNEQFF
many,TRBD2,TRBV4-2,TRBJ2-1,TGTGCCAGCAGCCAAGAGCGGGGGGGGTACAATGAGCAGTTCTTC,CASSQERGGYNEQFF
few,TRBD1,TRBV4-2,TRBJ2-4,TGTGCCAGCAGCCAATCTAGACAGGGTCCTTCGGGAAACATTCAGTACTTC,CASSQSRQGPSGNIQYF
many,-,TRBV10-3,TRBJ2-3,TGTGCCATCAGTGAGGATCTGCCTAACACAGATACGCAGTATTTT,CAISEDLPNTDTQYF
-,-,TRBV11-2,TRBJ1-4,TGTGCCAGCGGTACTCCCTACGTGGGAAAACTGTTTTTT,CASGTPYVGKLFF
few,TRBD2,TRBV28,TRBJ2-4,TGTGCCAGCAGATTTAGCGGGGGGGCCAGCTACTTC,CASRFSGGASYF
few,-,TRBV4-2,TRBJ2-7,TGTGCCAGCAGCCAAGATTTGGGGGACGGCACCTACGAGCAGTACTTC,CASSQDLGDGTYEQYF
many,-,TRBV28,TRBJ1-4,TGTGCCAGCAGTGTAACACCCCCGGGAGGGGCGGGAGTTCACGAAAAACTGTTTTTT,CASSVTPPGGAGVHEKLFF
many,TRBD1,TRBV7-9,TRBJ1-2,TGTGCCAGCAGCTTGGAGGGGGCGAACAACTATGGCTACACCTTC,CASSLEGANNYGYTF
-,-,TRBV3-1,TRBJ1-2,TGTGCCAGCAGCCAAGCAGTATGGGGCTACACCTTC,CASSQAVWGYTF
few,TRBD1,TRBV5-1,TRBJ1-2,TGCGCCAGCAGTTATACAGGGGAACCTAACTATGGCTACACCTTC,CASSYTGEPNYGYTF
-,-,TRBV7-2,TRBJ1-6,TGTGCCAGCAGCCCTGCCGAGGCGTATAATTCACCCCTCCACTTT,CASSPAEAYNSPLHF
-,-,TRBV6-2/TRBV6-3,TRBJ2-3,TGTGCCAGCAAAAGCGTGGACACAGATACGCAGTATTTT,CASKSVDTDTQYF
many,-,TRBV5-4,TRBJ1-4,TGTGCCAGCAGCTCCTCACATGCAACTAATGAAAAACTGTTTTTT,CASSSSHATNEKLFF
many,-,TRBV12-3/TRBV12-4,TRBJ2-7,TGTGCCAGCAGTTTAGGCCCTGGGGTCGGCGAGCAGTACTTC,CASSLGPGVGEQYF
-,-,TRBV11-2,TRBJ2-4,TGTGCCAGCAGCCCGATCAGGGGTTGGCACATTCAGTACTTC,CASSPIRGWHIQYF
few,-,TRBV18,TRBJ1-1,TGTGCCAGCTCACCATCGGGCAGGGTGAACACTGAAGCTTTCTTT,CASSPSGRVNTEAFF
few,TRBD1,TRBV5-5,TRBJ2-1,TGTGCCAGCAGCTGGACAGGGACCCTCTCCTACAATGAGCAGTTCTTC,CASSWTGTLSYNEQFF
-,TRBD1,TRBV6-5,TRBJ2-2,TGTGCCAGCTCCAGAGGGACAGCGACCAACACCGGGGAGCTGTTTTTT,CASSRGTATNTGELFF
few,-,TRBV5-6,TRBJ2-5,TGTGCCAGCAGCTTGATGGGACCAGCCCAAGAGACCCAGTACTTC,CASSLMGPAQETQYF
-,TRBD1,TRBV7-9,TRBJ1-4,TGTGCCAGCAGCTTAGCGGGACAGGGGGCGGTCGAAAAACTGTTTTTT,CASSLAGQGAVEKLFF
many,-,TRBV18,TRBJ2-5,TGTGCCAGCTCACCACCGGGGGTCCTGGAGACCCAGTACTTC,CASSPPGVLETQYF
many,-,TRBV20-1,TRBJ2-2,TGCAGTGCCCCCCGCGGAGCCTACACCGGGGAGCTGTTTTTT,CSAPRGAYTGELFF
many,TRBD2,TRBV5-5,TRBJ2-7,TGTGCCAGCAGCCTACGGACTAGCTACGAGCAGTACTTC,CASSLRTSYEQYF
-,-,TRBV20-1,TRBJ2-1,TGCAGTGCTAGCCTAATGAGCGGTTCTAGCTCCTACAATGAGCAGTTCTTC,CSASLMSGSSSYNEQFF
-,TRBD1,TRBV18,TRBJ2-3,TGTGCCAGCTCACCCAGGACAGGGCGCACAGATACGCAGTATTTT,CASSPRTGRTDTQYF
many,-,TRBV4-3,TRBJ2-3,TGCGCCAGCAGCCAGATTTTTGGGGAGTCCGATACGCAGTATTTT,CASSQIFGESDTQYF
many,-,TRBV12-3/TRBV12-4,TRBJ2-6,TGTGCCAGCAGCCCCAGGGGAGCCGGGGCCAACGTCCTGACTTTC,CASSPRGAGANVLTF
-,TRBD2,TRBV11-3,TRBJ2-3,TGTGCCAGCAGCCCTCACGGACTAGAAACAGATACGCAGTATTTT,CASSPHGLETDTQYF
-,-,TRBV10-3,TRBJ1-6,TGTGCCATCAGTGCCCAACGGAGGGGGAGCTCCTATAATTCACCCCTCCACTTT,CAISAQRRGSSYNSPLHF